This T cell receptor (beta chain) is drawn from a study of molecular identifiers for immune sequencing clone quantification. This clonotype has just a few counts. TCRdb analysed the PCR reads with MiXCR anew, one entry per CDR3 protein. The sample contains some 650,000 distinct CDR3 sequences, about 20% of which appear only once. The specimen sequenced was naive CD8+ T cells from blood, with Jurkat cell RNA spiked in. Indicated subset: FACS-sorted CD8+CD4-CCR7+CD45RA+ naive T cells. The source is a human donor in good health. Some libraries in this study had Jurkat cell RNA spiked in.

CDR3 nucleotides: TGCGCCAGCAGCCAAGATGGATGGGGCGAGCTGTTTTTT. This translates into CASSQDGWGELFF. The V and J genes are TRBV4-3 and TRBJ2-2, with a tentative D call TRBD1 (5 bases). This CDR3 spans 13 amino acids. Between the trimmed V and J ends, which lost 0 bases and 11 bases, there was a span of 10 bases. Germline V gene lookup returns CDR1 LGHNA and CDR2 YSLEER.